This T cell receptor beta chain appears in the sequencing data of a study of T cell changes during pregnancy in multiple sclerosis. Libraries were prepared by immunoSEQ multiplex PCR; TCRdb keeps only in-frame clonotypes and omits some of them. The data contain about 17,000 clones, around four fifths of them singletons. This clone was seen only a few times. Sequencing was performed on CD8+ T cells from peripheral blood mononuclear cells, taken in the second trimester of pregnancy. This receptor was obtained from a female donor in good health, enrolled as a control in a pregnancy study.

The CDR3: CASSQLSGGLVNEQFF. CDR3 sequence (DNA): TGTGCCAGCAGCCAACTTAGCGGGGGGCTCGTCAATGAGCAGTTCTTC. V usage is TRBV4-2 and J usage is TRBJ2-1; 10 nucleotides line up with TRBD2. Unmatched junction bases numbered 7, after V lost 2 bases and J lost 6 bases. The CDR3 spans 16 residues. Germline values: CDR1 LGHNA, CDR2 YNFKEQ.